This T cell receptor (beta chain) came from a study of CD8+ T cells in alopecia areata. Study context: Tofacitinib was given for 6 to 18 months, then stopped for 6 months. Study findings and constraints: A single nonresponder leaves the baseline CD8+ expansion link to response uncertain. Tofacitinib significantly lowered scalp clonality and expanded CD8+ clones among the top 100.

Treatment given: oral pan-JAK inhibitor, 5-10 mg twice daily. PBMCs, the starting material, were the source of sorted CD4+ and CD8+ T cells. Germline CDR1 reads MNHNS; CDR2 reads SASEGT. The CDR3 is 14 amino acids. Unmatched junction bases numbered 4, after V lost 2 bases and J lost 4 bases. Investigators isolated RNA and reverse transcribed it into cDNA to act as the sequencing template. The method was immunoSEQ multiplex PCR; TCRdb's version includes in-frame clones alone and lacks a portion of them. The sample carries 200,000 to 250,000 clones, more than 45% recorded once. This clone was detected a few times. What it recognizes is unknown.

The clonotype originates from a human donor with alopecia areata. The specimen comprised CD4+ T cells sorted from blood, sampled at week 4, from a patient treated with tofacitinib. The chain is built from TRBV6-1 and TRBJ1-2, with 7 bases lining up with TRBD1. The CDR3 nucleotides are TGTGCCAGCAGTGAAAATGCAGGGGGCTATGGCTACACCTTC. Translating it yields CASSENAGGYGYTF.